The 11 T cell receptor beta chains reported below all come from one sample, sequenced in a study of T cells in women clearing cervical HPV infection (dated by TCRdb to the late 2010s). Receptors were amplified or captured by the immunoSEQ multiplex PCR assay. What TCRdb holds here is the immuneACCESS table cut down to in-frame rearrangements. Part of the clones is not present; checked against another copy, under half of the missing clones reflect an unresolved V gene, and the others are unexplained. In this sample's table one finds about 24,000 clones. The ten largest clones capture around 5.4% of the sample. Sequencing used blood buffy coat. Source of these receptors: a woman between 18 and 70 years old with a cervical HPV16 infection that either progressed to CIN3+ or cleared (not recorded which).

Remarks on this clone: Read sequence stops 3 residues before the CDR3 end, and the germline J gene provides the missing end. The rearrangement joins TRBV7-9 to TRBJ2-1; D unclear. Germline lookup yields CDR1 SEHNR and CDR2 FQNEAQ (reference sequence). CDR3 size: 14 residues. Deletions cut 5 bases from V and 2 bases from J, with 10 bases between. The DNA read from the CDR3 is TGTGCCAGCAGCCCCGCGGTCGCCTACAATGAG. This gives the protein CASSPAVAYNE. The full CDR3 sequence reads CASSPAVAYNEQFF.

The CDR3: CSARAVRLAASTDTQYF. CDR3 DNA, as far as it was read: TGCAGTGCTAGAGCCGTGCGACTAGCGGCCAGCACAGATACG. The V gene is TRBV20-1, the J gene TRBJ2-3; 9 bases are a match to TRBD2. The read falls 3 residues short of the CDR3 end, and the missing part is taken from the germline J gene. The CDR3 consists of 17 residues. Germline CDR1 reads DFQATT; CDR2 reads SNEGSKA (reference sequence). The trim removed 1 base at V and 0 bases at J, leaving 8 bases unmatched.

Comment on this clone: The read stops 3 residues short of the end of the CDR3; the missing end is completed from the germline J gene. V is TRBV20-1 and J is TRBJ2-1; possibly TRBD1 for D (6 bases). V lost 4 bases and J lost 5, with 15 bases in between. The V gene's germline CDR1 is DFQATT and CDR2 SNEGSKA (reference sequence). The CDR3 is 14 residues long. The CDR3 DNA, read in part, is TGCAGTGCTATAACAGGGTATTCGGACAATGAG. It yields the protein CSAITGYSDNE. The whole CDR3 region reads CSAITGYSDNEQFF.

In regard to this clone: The CDR3 end falls 3 residues outside the read, so it is completed with the germline J gene. V gene TRBV18 combines with J gene TRBJ2-5; D perhaps matches TRBD2 (6 bases). Trimming stripped 0 bases from V and 4 bases from J, with 6 bases between. Germline V gives CDR1 KGHSH, CDR2 LQKENI. CDR3 length: 13 amino acids. The CDR3 region is CASSPPGGETQYF. The DNA read from the CDR3 is TGTGCCAGCTCACCACCCGGGGGAGAGACC. The variable domain in full, with the rest retrieved from reference TRBV18 and TRBJ2-5, is NAGVMQNPRHLVRRRGQEARLRCSPMKGHSHVYWYRQLPEEGLKFMVYLQKENIIDESGMPKERFSAEFPKEGPSILRIQQVVRGDSAAYFCASSPPGGETQYFGPGTRLLVL.

Concerning this clone: The read gets to within 3 residues of the CDR3 end, and the germline J gene fills in the rest. The J gene is TRBJ1-3, the V gene TRBV30, with D possibly matching TRBD1 (6 bases). CDR3 length equals 20 residues. CDR1 is GTSNPN and CDR2 is SVGIG in the germline V gene (reference sequence). Trimming left V 0 bases short and J 0 bases short, with 24 bases between. The CDR3 protein is CAWSVLPPDSGFLSGNTIYF. The part of the CDR3 DNA that was read is TGTGCCTGGAGTGTACTACCCCCGGACAGCGGATTCCTCTCTGGAAACACC.

Of note for this clone: The CDR3 extends 3 residues past the end of the read, so its final part is completed from the germline J gene. The chain is built from TRBV18 and TRBJ1-1, with 7 bases identical to TRBD1. CDR3 length: 14 residues. Germline assignment: CDR1 KGHSH and CDR2 LQKENI. After removal of 8 bases from V and 1 base from J, the junction contained 7 bases not matched to a gene. The CDR3 loop is CASQLTGPNTEAFF. The part of the CDR3 DNA that was read is TGTGCCAGCCAACTGACAGGGCCGAACACTGAA.

With respect to this clone: The read halts 3 residues ahead of the CDR3 end, with the missing end drawn from the germline J gene. The V call is TRBV20-1, the J call TRBJ2-5; 7 positions agree with TRBD2. The CDR3 extends over 15 amino acids. V lost 2 bases and J lost 0; bases outside the gene matches: 6. Germline V gene data show CDR1 as DFQATT and CDR2 as SNEGSKA (reference sequence). Incomplete CDR3 DNA: TGCAGTGCTAGACCGGGACTACGGTACCAAGAGACC. This encodes CSARPGLRYQET. The whole CDR3 reads CSARPGLRYQETQYF.

To note about this clone: The sequence runs out 3 residues before the end of the CDR3; the remainder is reconstructed from the germline J gene. V and J are TRBV19 and TRBJ1-4; D might be TRBD1 (5 bases). The CDR3 covers 15 residues. CDR1 is LNHDA, CDR2 SQIVND, per germline (reference sequence). Trimming took 5 bases from V and 1 from J, leaving 11 bases between them. Incomplete CDR3 DNA: TGTGCCAGTAGTTCCCAGGGTTTAACTAATGAAAAA. Protein sequence: CASSSQGLTNEK. From start to end, the CDR3 is CASSSQGLTNEKLFF.

On this clone itself: The observed sequence ends 3 residues before the CDR3 terminus, with the missing tail filled in from the germline J gene. The chain couples TRBV5-1 to TRBJ2-7; no clear D. The length of the CDR3 is 14 residues. Germline lookup yields CDR1 SGHRS and CDR2 YFSETQ. The V end lost 0 bases, the J end lost 1 base, and 8 bases lay between the germline ends. CDR3 bases read: TGCGCCAGCAGCTTGGTGGGCAGATCCTACGAG. This codes for CASSLVGRSYE. The entire CDR3 sequence reads CASSLVGRSYEQYF.

To note about this clone: The read is 3 residues too short to cover the CDR3 end, so that end is filled in from the germline J gene. This chain joins TRBV2 and TRBJ1-2; D perhaps matches TRBD1 (5 bases). The germline V gene encodes CDR1 SNHLY and CDR2 FYNNEI. The CDR3 runs to 14 residues. The chain's CDR3 is CASKSLVGPDTYTF. CDR3 DNA, as far as it was read: TGTGCCAGCAAAAGTTTAGTGGGGCCCGATACC.

About this clone: The read ends 3 residues shy of where the CDR3 ends; the end is completed using the germline J gene. The V call is TRBV29-1, the J call TRBJ2-4; TRBD1 might be the D (5 bases). The germline CDR1 and CDR2 sequences are SQVTM and ANQGSEA. This CDR3 is built from 13 residues. This CDR3 is CSDYPTANYGQYF. The DNA read from the CDR3 is TGCAGCGACTATCCGACAGCTAACTATGGT.